This entry lists 19 T cell receptor beta chains sequenced from one sample in a study of blood T cell repertoires in COVID-19. Assay used: immunoSEQ multiplex PCR; TCRdb lists only in-frame clones, some missing. This sample yields about 220,000 clones, of which around 87% are seen a single time; 3% to 3.5% belongs to the top ten. Sequencing was carried out using peripheral blood. Receptor source: a woman in her thirties who had recovered from COVID-19.

This chain joins TRBV5-1 and TRBJ1-2; no definite D call. The germline V gene has CDR1 SGHRS and CDR2 YFSETQ. This CDR3 spans 12 amino acids. V lost 7 bases and J 4 bases, leaving 11 bases between the germline ends. CDR3 DNA sequence: TGCGCCAGCCACGAAGGAGTCTATGGCTACACCTTC. Translation gives CASHEGVYGYTF.

The V and J genes are TRBV2 and TRBJ2-1, with D perhaps TRBD2 (6 bases). CDR3 length equals 11 residues. Germline CDR1 and CDR2: SNHLY and FYNNEI. V was pared by 6 bases and J by 7 bases, with 7 bases between. The CDR3 here is CASRTRNEQFF. For the CDR3, the DNA is TGTGCCAGCAGGACTAGGAATGAGCAGTTCTTC.

This sequence joins TRBV5-1 and TRBJ2-5, with a possible D match to TRBD2 (6 bases). The CDR3 length is 16 residues. The V end lost 6 bases, the J end lost 2 bases, and 20 bases lay between the germline ends. Germline values: CDR1 SGHRS, CDR2 YFSETQ. CDR3 residues: CASIPVGGGDQETQYF. The CDR3 nucleotides are TGCGCCAGCATCCCCGTCGGTGGCGGGGATCAAGAGACCCAGTACTTC.

The chain joins TRBV5-1 to TRBJ1-3; D is ambiguous. Germline values: CDR1 SGHRS, CDR2 YFSETQ. The CDR3 sequence is 14 residues long. The V end was cut by 0 bases, the J end by 3 bases, with 7 bases between. The DNA of the CDR3 is TGCGCCAGCAGCTTGGTCGGGTATGGAAACACCATATATTTT. Its protein product is CASSLVGYGNTIYF.

The V and J genes are TRBV12-3 or TRBV12-4 and TRBJ1-1; D gene unclear. V was cut by 3 bases and J by 12 bases, with 11 bases left in between. This CDR3 spans 11 amino acids. The CDR3: CASSLNTGTFF. CDR3 nucleotide sequence: TGTGCCAGCAGTTTGAACACCGGGACTTTCTTT.

V and J are TRBV13 and TRBJ1-2; 7 bases are a match to TRBD1. The germline V gene encodes CDR1 PRHDT and CDR2 FYEKMQ (reference sequence). V was clipped by 5 bases and J by 3 bases; unmatched bases: 12. The CDR3 extends over 16 amino acids. The CDR3 coding sequence is TGTGCCAGCAGCCCCATAGCGACAGGGCCGTACTATGGCTACACCTTC. As protein: CASSPIATGPYYGYTF.

V and J are TRBV19 and TRBJ1-1, with 7 nucleotides matching TRBD1. The CDR3 contains 15 residues. V was pared by 3 bases and J by 2 bases, with 6 bases of the junction left unmatched. CDR1 and CDR2 from the germline V gene are LNHDA and SQIVND (reference sequence). CDR3 in amino acids: CASSIQAGGNTEAFF. CDR3 bases: TGTGCCAGTAGTATTCAGGCAGGGGGAAACACTGAAGCTTTCTTT.

V usage is TRBV6-6 and J usage is TRBJ2-5, with TRBD2 matching over 8 bases. J lost 0 bases, V lost 5 bases, and 17 bases had no gene match. This CDR3 is 19 amino acids long. The germline V gene has CDR1 MNHNY and CDR2 SVGAGI (reference sequence). CDR3 sequence: CASSRPSARAGVYQETQYF. The CDR3 nucleotides read TGTGCCAGCAGTCGCCCCTCGGCTCGAGCGGGGGTATACCAAGAGACCCAGTACTTC.

This sequence joins TRBV19 and TRBJ2-7; no clear D. Trimming removed 4 bases at V and 5 bases at J, with 15 bases between. The CDR3 covers 14 residues. Germline V gene lookup returns CDR1 LNHDA and CDR2 SQIVND (reference sequence). The CDR3 DNA sequence: TGTGCCAGTAGTACTTCACACGGTACAGACGAGCAGTACTTC. It translates to CASSTSHGTDEQYF. Full variable domain (remainder filled in from reference TRBV19 and TRBJ2-7): DGGITQSPKYLFRKEGQNVTLSCEQNLNHDAMYWYRQDPGQGLRLIYYSQIVNDFQKGDIAEGYSVSREKKESFPLTVTSAQKNPTAFYLCASSTSHGTDEQYFGPGTRLTVT.

The rearrangement links TRBV4-2 to TRBJ2-4; D is uncertain. Germline CDR1 LGHNA, CDR2 YNFKEQ. The CDR3 runs 14 residues. Trimming stripped 2 bases from V and 2 bases from J, with 7 bases between. CDR3 sequence (DNA): TGTGCCAGCAGCCAATTAGACACCAAAAACATTCAGTACTTC. Encoded protein: CASSQLDTKNIQYF.

The genes are TRBV9 and TRBJ1-1, with 7 bases fitting TRBD1. This CDR3 region has 15 residues. V shed 0 bases, J shed 3 bases, and the junction held 5 bases outside the gene matches. Germline V gives CDR1 SGDLS, CDR2 YYNGEE. CDR3 in DNA: TGTGCCAGCAGCGTAGCTGGAGGGGGCTACACTGAAGCTTTCTTT. Residues: CASSVAGGGYTEAFF.

The J gene is TRBJ2-1, the V gene TRBV5-1; weak D call: TRBD2 (5 bases). Germline assignment: CDR1 SGHRS and CDR2 YFSETQ. Trimming shortened V by 0 bases and J by 0 bases, and 16 bases separated the two germline ends. The CDR3 is 18 residues long. The DNA of the CDR3 is TGCGCCAGCAGCTTGGGGCGGGCGGGCACGAGCTCCTACAATGAGCAGTTCTTC. This gives the protein CASSLGRAGTSSYNEQFF.

This sequence joins TRBV20-1 and TRBJ2-5, with TRBD2 matching over 11 bases. V lost 3 bases to trimming and J lost 3 bases; unmatched junction nucleotides: 6. Per the germline V gene, CDR1 is DFQATT and CDR2 is SNEGSKA (reference sequence). The CDR3 runs 15 residues. The CDR3 nucleotides are TGCAGTGCTAGTGGGAGACTAGCGGGGAAAGAGACCCAGTACTTC. As protein: CSASGRLAGKETQYF.

There are a few counts of this clone. The V gene is TRBV12-5, the J gene TRBJ2-1; weak D call: TRBD1 (5 bases). CDR3 length equals 15 residues. The germline V gene has CDR1 LGHNT and CDR2 FRNRAP. Trimming removed 2 bases at V and 5 bases at J, with 13 bases between. In nucleotides, the CDR3 is TGTGCTAGTGGTTTGACGTCAGGGAAAGACAATGAGCAGTTCTTC. It yields the protein CASGLTSGKDNEQFF. The whole variable domain, remainder taken from reference TRBV12-5 and TRBJ2-1, is DARVTQTPRHKVTEMGQEVTMRCQPILGHNTVFWYRQTMMQGLELLAYFRNRAPLDDSGMPKDRFSAEMPDATLATLKIQPSEPRDSAVYFCASGLTSGKDNEQFFGPGTRLTVL.

The chain uses TRBV5-1 and TRBJ1-2, with D possibly TRBD1 on 5 matching bases. The CDR3 covers 15 residues. V lost 4 bases and J 2 bases, leaving 15 bases between the germline ends. Germline V gene sequence: CDR1 SGHRS, CDR2 YFSETQ. CDR3 nucleotide sequence: TGCGCCAGCAGCGCCGACGTTCGGGGGAACTATGGCTACACCTTC. It yields the protein CASSADVRGNYGYTF.

The chain is built from TRBV19 and TRBJ2-1; D gene unclear. Germline-derived CDR1 and CDR2 are LNHDA and SQIVND (reference sequence). The V end was cut by 5 bases, the J end by 7 bases, with 9 bases between. The CDR3 is 12 residues long. The CDR3 sequence is CASSHSRNEQFF. In nucleotides, the CDR3 is TGTGCCAGTAGTCACTCTCGTAATGAGCAGTTCTTC.

CDR3: CASSIGTGSNTGELFF. The CDR3 bases are TGTGCCAGCAGCATCGGGACAGGCTCGAACACCGGGGAGCTGTTTTTT. The chain joins TRBV5-4 to TRBJ2-2; 8 bases agree with TRBD1. CDR3 length: 16 amino acids. Trimming at V came to 4 bases and at J to 0 bases, leaving 5 bases not matched to a gene. Germline V gene data show CDR1 as SGHNT and CDR2 as YYREEE (reference sequence).

This chain connects TRBV7-9 to TRBJ2-3; 8 nucleotides align to TRBD1. Germline trimming cut 4 bases from V and 6 bases from J; bases unmatched to any gene: 18. The CDR3 covers 18 residues. Looked up from germline, CDR1 is SEHNR and CDR2 is FQNEAQ (reference sequence). DNA of the CDR3: TGTGCCAGCAGCTCCGCGACCGGACAGGGCAGGCTCATGGATACGCAGTATTTT. Translating gives CASSSATGQGRLMDTQYF.

V is TRBV6-1 and J is TRBJ1-1, with a tentative D call TRBD1 (6 bases). This CDR3 has 16 amino acids. Trimming pared 3 bases from V and 7 bases from J, leaving 21 bases between. The germline CDR1 and CDR2 sequences are MNHNS and SASEGT. CDR3 sequence: CASSEGVYRDGGEAFF. CDR3 nucleotides: TGTGCCAGCAGTGAGGGGGTCTACAGGGATGGAGGTGAAGCTTTCTTT.